This T cell receptor (beta chain) was recovered during a study of human T cells and chemical hapten exposure. For the study at large: Patch tests put 0.01% DPC on the upper back, read at 6 days. Per-sample variation in TCR yield stemmed mainly from small pooled library volume differences. General observations from the study: Once DPC sensitization occurred, TCRs above 1 in 1000 frequency showed no change.

Individual cDNA molecules in this library carried unique molecular identifiers. TCRdb reprocessed the RACE reads with MiXCR, giving one entry per CDR3 protein. The sample holds roughly 380,000 distinct CDR3 sequences, 4% to 5.5% seen once. Noted time point: patch test 1, 2 weeks after DPC sensitization. Described treatment: therapeutic diphenylcyclopropenone sensitization with weekly scalp DPC. The CDR3 has 13 amino acids. The trim removed 7 bases at V and 6 bases at J, leaving 7 bases unmatched. The germline V gene has CDR1 MDHEN and CDR2 SYDVKM. In its sample, this clonotype was seen many times. As yet, its antigen is unknown.

The material sequenced was whole blood, taken in connection with sensitization to the hapten diphenylcyclopropenone (DPC). The receptor comes from a woman in her forties or fifties with alopecia areata. Some clones in this sample may be carry-over from other donors' samples. This sequence joins TRBV28 and TRBJ1-2, with 8 bases aligning to TRBD1. As DNA, the CDR3 is TGTGCCAGCATCAAGGACAGGGTCCATGGCTACACCTTC. Protein: CASIKDRVHGYTF.